This T cell receptor beta chain came from a study of blood T cell repertoires in COVID-19. About the study: The study drew acute and convalescent COVID-19 samples from the United States, Italy and Spain.

Some clones are missing from TCRdb's copy, which holds only in-frame ones; the method was immunoSEQ multiplex PCR. The sample gives roughly 77,000 clones, less than 80% of which show up once; approximately 26% is in the top ten. Between the trimmed V and J ends, which lost 5 bases and 2 bases, there was a span of 16 bases. Per the germline V gene, CDR1 is LNHDA and CDR2 is SQIVND (reference sequence). This CDR3 is 15 amino acids long. Sequencing input: peripheral blood. The receptor comes from a man aged 55-75 years with active or convalescent COVID-19. The J gene is TRBJ2-7, the V gene TRBV19, with a tentative D call TRBD1 (7 bases). CDR3 sequence: CASSPVRGDAYEQYF. The CDR3 DNA is TGTGCCAGTAGTCCGGTCAGGGGGGATGCCTACGAGCAGTACTTC.